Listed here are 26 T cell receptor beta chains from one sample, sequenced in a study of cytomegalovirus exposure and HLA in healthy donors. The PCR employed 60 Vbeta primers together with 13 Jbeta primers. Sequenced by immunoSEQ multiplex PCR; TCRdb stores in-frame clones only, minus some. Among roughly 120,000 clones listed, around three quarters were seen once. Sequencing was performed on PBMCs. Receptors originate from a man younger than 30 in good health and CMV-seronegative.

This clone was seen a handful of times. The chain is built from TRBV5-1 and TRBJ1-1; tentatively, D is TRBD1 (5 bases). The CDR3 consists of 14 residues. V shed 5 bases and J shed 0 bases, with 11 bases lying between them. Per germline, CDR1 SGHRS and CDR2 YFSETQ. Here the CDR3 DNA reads TGCGCCAGCAGGGCGGGGGTTATGAACACTGAAGCTTTCTTT. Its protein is CASRAGVMNTEAFF.

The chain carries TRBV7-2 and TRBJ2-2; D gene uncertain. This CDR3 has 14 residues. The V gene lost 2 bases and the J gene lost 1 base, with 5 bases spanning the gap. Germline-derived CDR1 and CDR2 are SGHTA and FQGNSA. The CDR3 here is CASSLSGNTGELFF. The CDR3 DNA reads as TGTGCCAGCAGCTTATCAGGGAACACCGGGGAGCTGTTTTTT.

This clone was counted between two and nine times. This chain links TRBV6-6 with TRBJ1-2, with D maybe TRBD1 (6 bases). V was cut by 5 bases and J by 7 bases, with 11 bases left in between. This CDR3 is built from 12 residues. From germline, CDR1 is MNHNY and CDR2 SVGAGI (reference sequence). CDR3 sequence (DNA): TGTGCCAGCAGTCCGGACAGTTCTGGCTACACCTTC. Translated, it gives CASSPDSSGYTF.

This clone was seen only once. CDR3 amino acids: CASSLAVDTQYF. In DNA, the CDR3 is TGCGCCAGCAGCTTGGCCGTAGATACGCAGTATTTT. The chain carries TRBV5-1 and TRBJ2-3, with D hard to call. The ends were cut back, 0 bases at V and 5 bases at J, with 4 bases in the middle. The CDR3 length is 12 residues. CDR1 and CDR2 (germline): SGHRS, YFSETQ. The full variable domain, in which reference TRBV5-1 and TRBJ2-3 provide the parts outside the CDR3, is KAGVTQTPRYLIKTRGQQVTLSCSPISGHRSVSWYQQTPGQGLQFLFEYFSETQRNKGNFPGRFSGRQFSNSRSEMNVSTLELGDSALYLCASSLAVDTQYFGPGTRLTVL.

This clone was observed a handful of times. The CDR3 sequence: CASRRDLGMNTEAFF. In DNA form, the CDR3 reads TGTGCCAGCAGGAGGGACTTGGGCATGAACACTGAAGCTTTCTTT. The chain links TRBV7-8 to TRBJ1-1, with D perhaps matching TRBD1 (5 bases). Germline V CDR1 and CDR2: SGHVS, FQNEAQ. The CDR3 contains 15 residues. V lost 6 bases, J lost 0 bases, and 14 bases lay in between.

The CDR3 is CASSLAPSGRAPGDTQYF. The CDR3 coding sequence is TGTGCCAGCAGCTTGGCCCCTAGCGGGAGGGCCCCGGGGGATACGCAGTATTTT. This chain links TRBV5-6 with TRBJ2-3, with 12 positions matching TRBD2. V shed 0 bases, J shed 6 bases, and the junction held 11 bases outside the gene matches. The CDR3 is made up of 18 amino acids. Germline values: CDR1 SGHDT, CDR2 YYEEEE.

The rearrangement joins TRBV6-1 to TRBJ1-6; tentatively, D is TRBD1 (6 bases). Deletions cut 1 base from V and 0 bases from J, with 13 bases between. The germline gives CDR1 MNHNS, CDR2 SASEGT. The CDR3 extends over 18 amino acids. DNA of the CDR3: TGTGCCAGCAGTGAAGACAGGGCGATAAGCTCCTATAATTCACCCCTCCACTTT. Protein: CASSEDRAISSYNSPLHF.

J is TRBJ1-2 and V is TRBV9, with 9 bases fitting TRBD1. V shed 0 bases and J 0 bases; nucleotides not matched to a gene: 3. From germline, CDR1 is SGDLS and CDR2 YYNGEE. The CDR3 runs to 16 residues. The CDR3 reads CASSVAGDRANYGYTF. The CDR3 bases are TGTGCCAGCAGCGTAGCTGGGGACAGGGCTAACTATGGCTACACCTTC.

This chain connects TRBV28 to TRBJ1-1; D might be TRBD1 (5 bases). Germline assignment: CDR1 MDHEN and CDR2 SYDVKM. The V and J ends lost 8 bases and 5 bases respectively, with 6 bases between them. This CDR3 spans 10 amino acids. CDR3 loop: CASRQTEAFF. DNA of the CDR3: TGTGCCAGCCGACAGACTGAAGCTTTCTTT.

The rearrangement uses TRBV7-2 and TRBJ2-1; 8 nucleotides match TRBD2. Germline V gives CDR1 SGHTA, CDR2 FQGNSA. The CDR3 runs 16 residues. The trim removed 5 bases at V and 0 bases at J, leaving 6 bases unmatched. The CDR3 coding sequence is TGTGCCAGCAGCGGGATAGCGGGAACCTCCTACAATGAGCAGTTCTTC. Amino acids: CASSGIAGTSYNEQFF.

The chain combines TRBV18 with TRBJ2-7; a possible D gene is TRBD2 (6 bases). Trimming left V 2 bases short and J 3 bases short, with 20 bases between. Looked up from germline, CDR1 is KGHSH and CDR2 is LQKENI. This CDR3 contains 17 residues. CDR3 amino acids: CASSPGRARDGIYEQYF. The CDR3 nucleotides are TGTGCCAGCTCACCAGGAAGGGCGCGGGACGGGATCTACGAGCAGTACTTC.

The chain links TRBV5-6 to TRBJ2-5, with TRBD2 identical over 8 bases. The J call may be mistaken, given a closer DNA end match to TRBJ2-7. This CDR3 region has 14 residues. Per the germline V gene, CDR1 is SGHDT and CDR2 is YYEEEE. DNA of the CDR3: TGTGCCAGCAGCTCACTAGCGGAAGAATACGAGCAGTACTTC. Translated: CASSSLAEEYEQYF.

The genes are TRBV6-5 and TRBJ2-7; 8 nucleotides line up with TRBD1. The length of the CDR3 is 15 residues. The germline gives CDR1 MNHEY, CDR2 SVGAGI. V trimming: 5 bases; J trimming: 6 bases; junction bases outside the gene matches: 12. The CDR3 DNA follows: TGTGCCAGCAGTCCTTTAGGGACAGGTTATGGCGAGCAGTACTTC. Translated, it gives CASSPLGTGYGEQYF.

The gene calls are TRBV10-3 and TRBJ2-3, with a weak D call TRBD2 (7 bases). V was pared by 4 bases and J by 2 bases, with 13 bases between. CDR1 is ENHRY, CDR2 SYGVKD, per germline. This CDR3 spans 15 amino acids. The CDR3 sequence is CAISGGGRPTDTQYF. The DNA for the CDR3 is TGTGCCATCAGTGGGGGGGGCAGGCCCACAGATACGCAGTATTTT.

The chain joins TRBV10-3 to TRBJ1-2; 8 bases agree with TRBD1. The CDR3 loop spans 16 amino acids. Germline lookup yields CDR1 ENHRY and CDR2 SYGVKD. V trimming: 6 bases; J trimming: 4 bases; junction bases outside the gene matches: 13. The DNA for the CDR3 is TGTGCCATCAGGACATCAACAGGGGGTGGTGGCTATGGCTACACCTTC. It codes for CAIRTSTGGGGYGYTF.

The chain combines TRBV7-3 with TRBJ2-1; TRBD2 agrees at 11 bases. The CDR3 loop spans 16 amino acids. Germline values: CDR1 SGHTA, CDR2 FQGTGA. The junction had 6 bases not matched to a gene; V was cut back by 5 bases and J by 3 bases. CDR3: CASSPYSGRGYNEQFF. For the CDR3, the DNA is TGTGCCAGCAGCCCATATAGCGGGAGGGGCTACAATGAGCAGTTCTTC.

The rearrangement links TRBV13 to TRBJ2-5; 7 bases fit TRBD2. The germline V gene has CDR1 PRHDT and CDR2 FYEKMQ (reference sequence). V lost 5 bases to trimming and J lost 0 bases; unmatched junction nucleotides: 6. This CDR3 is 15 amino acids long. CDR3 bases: TGTGCCAGCAGCGAAGGACTAGGGGACCAAGAGACCCAGTACTTC. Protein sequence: CASSEGLGDQETQYF. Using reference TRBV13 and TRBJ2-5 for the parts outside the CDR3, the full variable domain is AAGVIQSPRHLIKEKRETATLKCYPIPRHDTVYWYQQGPGQDPQFLISFYEKMQSDKGSIPDRFSAQQFSDYHSELNMSSLELGDSALYFCASSEGLGDQETQYFGPGTRLLVL.

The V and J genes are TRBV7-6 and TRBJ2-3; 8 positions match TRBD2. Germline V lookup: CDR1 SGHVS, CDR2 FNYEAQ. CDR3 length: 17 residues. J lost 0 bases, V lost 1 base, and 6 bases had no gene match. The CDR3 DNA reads TGTGCCAGCAGCTTAGGAGCTAGCGGGTTTAGCACAGATACGCAGTATTTT. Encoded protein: CASSLGASGFSTDTQYF.

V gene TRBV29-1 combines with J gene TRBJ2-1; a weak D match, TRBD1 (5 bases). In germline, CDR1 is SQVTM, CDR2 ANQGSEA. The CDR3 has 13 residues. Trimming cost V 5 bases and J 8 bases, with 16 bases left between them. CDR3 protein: CSVLARGMYEQFF. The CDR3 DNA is TGCAGCGTTCTGGCAAGGGGTATGTATGAGCAGTTCTTC.

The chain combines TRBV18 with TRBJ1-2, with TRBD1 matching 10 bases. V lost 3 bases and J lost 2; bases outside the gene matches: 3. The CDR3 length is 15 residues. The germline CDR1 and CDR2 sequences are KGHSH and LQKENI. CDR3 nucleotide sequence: TGTGCCAGCTCACCGGGACAGGGGCAGAACTATGGCTACACCTTC. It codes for CASSPGQGQNYGYTF.

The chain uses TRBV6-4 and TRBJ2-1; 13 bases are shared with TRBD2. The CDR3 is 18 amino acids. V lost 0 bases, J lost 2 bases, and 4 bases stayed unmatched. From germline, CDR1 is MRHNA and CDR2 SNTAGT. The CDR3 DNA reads TGTGCCAGCAGTGACTCTGTGACTAGCGGGAGGACCTACAATGAGCAGTTCTTC. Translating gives CASSDSVTSGRTYNEQFF.

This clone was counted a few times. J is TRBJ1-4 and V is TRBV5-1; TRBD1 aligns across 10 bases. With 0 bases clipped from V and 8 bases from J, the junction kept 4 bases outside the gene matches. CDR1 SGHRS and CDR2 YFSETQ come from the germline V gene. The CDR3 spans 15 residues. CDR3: CASSLVGTGEEKLFF. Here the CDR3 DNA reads TGCGCCAGCAGCTTGGTCGGGACAGGGGAGGAAAAACTGTTTTTT.

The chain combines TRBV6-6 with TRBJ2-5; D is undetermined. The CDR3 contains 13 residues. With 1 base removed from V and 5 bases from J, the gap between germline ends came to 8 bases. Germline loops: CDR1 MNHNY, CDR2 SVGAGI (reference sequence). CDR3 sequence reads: CASSYWALETQYF. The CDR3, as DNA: TGTGCCAGCAGTTACTGGGCACTGGAGACCCAGTACTTC.

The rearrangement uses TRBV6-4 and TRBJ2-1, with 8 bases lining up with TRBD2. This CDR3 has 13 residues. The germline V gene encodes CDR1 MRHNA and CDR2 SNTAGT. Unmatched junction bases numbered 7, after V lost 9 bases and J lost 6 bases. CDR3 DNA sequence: TGTGCCAGTAGTACTAGCGGTGGCAATGAGCAGTTCTTC. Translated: CASSTSGGNEQFF.

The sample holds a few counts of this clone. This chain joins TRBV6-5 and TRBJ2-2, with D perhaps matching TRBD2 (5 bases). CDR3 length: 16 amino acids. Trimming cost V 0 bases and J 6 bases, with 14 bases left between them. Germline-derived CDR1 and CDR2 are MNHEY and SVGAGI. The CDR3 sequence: CASSYSLSFGAGELFF. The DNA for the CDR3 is TGTGCCAGCAGTTACTCGTTATCCTTCGGGGCCGGGGAGCTGTTTTTT.

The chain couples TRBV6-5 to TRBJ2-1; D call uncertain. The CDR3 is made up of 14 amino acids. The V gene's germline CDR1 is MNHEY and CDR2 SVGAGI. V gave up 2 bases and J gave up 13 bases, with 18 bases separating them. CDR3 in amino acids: CASSYGGPESFQFF. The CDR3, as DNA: TGTGCCAGCAGTTACGGTGGCCCTGAAAGTTTTCAGTTCTTC.